This passage covers 20 T cell receptor beta chains from one sample sequenced in a study of follicular helper T cells after annual influenza vaccination. The repertoire was sequenced with immunoSEQ multiplex PCR; TCRdb's copy has only in-frame clones and lacks some. This sample has roughly 10,000 clones, with roughly 80% found just once. Time point denoted: 2015-2016 season, pre-vaccination. This sample comprised CXCR5+ CD38- circulating T follicular helper cells from blood, obtained on the day of influenza vaccination. Stated subset: circulating Tfh, non-naive CD4+CXCR5+PD-1+ (ICOS+CD38+ or ICOS-CD38-). Receptor source: an adult who received the influenza vaccine.

The gene calls are TRBV5-6 and TRBJ2-2, with 9 bases lining up with TRBD1. Germline CDR1 reads SGHDT; CDR2 reads YYEEEE. The V and J ends lost 4 bases and 5 bases, in that order; junction bases with no gene match: 9. The CDR3 contains 16 residues. This CDR3 reads CASSTGTGRWTGELFF. In DNA form, the CDR3 reads TGTGCCAGCAGCACGGGGACAGGGCGATGGACCGGGGAGCTGTTTTTT.

This sequence joins TRBV29-1 and TRBJ1-5; D is unclear. The CDR3 has 12 residues. The V and J ends lost 5 bases and 7 bases respectively, with 12 bases between them. Germline CDR1 reads SQVTM; CDR2 reads ANQGSEA. The CDR3, as DNA: TGCAGCGTTAGGGAGGGCGGACAGCCCCAGCATTTT. As protein: CSVREGGQPQHF.

J is TRBJ2-5 and V is TRBV6-5; 8 bases are a match to TRBD1. Germline V lookup: CDR1 MNHEY, CDR2 SVGAGI. V gave up 2 bases and J gave up 2 bases; unmatched junction bases: 4. The CDR3 runs to 15 residues. The CDR3 is CASSYRRGPQETQYF. The CDR3 nucleotides are TGTGCCAGCAGTTACCGCAGGGGGCCTCAAGAGACCCAGTACTTC.

The genes are TRBV18 and TRBJ1-1; D gene unclear. The CDR3 sequence is 14 residues long. V was pared by 2 bases and J by 2 bases, with 9 bases between. CDR1 is KGHSH and CDR2 is LQKENI in the germline V gene. Here the CDR3 reads CASSPNSGNTEAFF. For the CDR3, the DNA is TGTGCCAGCTCACCAAATTCCGGAAACACTGAAGCTTTCTTT.

V is TRBV5-1 and J is TRBJ2-1, with D possibly being TRBD1 or TRBD2 (6 bases each). Trimming removed 4 bases at V and 8 bases at J, with 16 bases between. Germline V gene data show CDR1 as SGHRS and CDR2 as YFSETQ. This CDR3 contains 14 residues. The CDR3 DNA sequence: TGCGCCAGCAGCGTCCGGGCGGAGGGGGATGAGCAGTTCTTC. Translated, it gives CASSVRAEGDEQFF.

The chain couples TRBV11-3 to TRBJ2-5; 7 nucleotides agree with TRBD1. The CDR3 consists of 13 residues. CDR1 and CDR2 from the germline V gene are SGHNT and YENEEA. V trimming: 5 bases; J trimming: 5 bases; junction bases outside the gene matches: 5. The chain's CDR3 is CASSRQGQETQYF. The CDR3 bases are TGTGCCAGCAGCCGACAGGGTCAGGAGACCCAGTACTTC.

This rearrangement joins TRBV30 to TRBJ1-5; D is uncertain. Germline V lookup: CDR1 GTSNPN, CDR2 SVGIG (reference sequence). With 1 base removed from V and 2 bases from J, the gap between germline ends came to 6 bases. The length of the CDR3 is 13 residues. The CDR3 DNA reads TGTGCCTGGAGTGGAGGTCGCAATCAGCCCCAGCATTTT. Residues: CAWSGGRNQPQHF.

This clone has a single count. The chain employs TRBV11-2 and TRBJ2-1; no clear D gene. CDR1 and CDR2 (germline): SGHAT, FQNNGV. V was pared by 7 bases and J by 4 bases, with 11 bases between. The CDR3 covers 13 residues. CDR3: CASNRELYNEQFF. CDR3 nucleotide sequence: TGTGCCAGCAATAGGGAACTTTACAATGAGCAGTTCTTC.

CDR3 loop: CASSQDTVNTEAFF. The DNA of the CDR3 is TGCGCCAGCAGCCAAGATACAGTGAACACTGAAGCTTTCTTT. V gene TRBV4-3 combines with J gene TRBJ1-1; D is uncertain. The CDR3 sequence is 14 residues long. Germline CDR1 reads LGHNA; CDR2 reads YSLEER. V was shortened by 0 bases and J by 0 bases, with 5 bases between the two germline ends.

V gene TRBV19 combines with J gene TRBJ1-1, with 7 bases fitting TRBD1. CDR1 and CDR2 (germline): LNHDA, SQIVND (reference sequence). This CDR3 spans 13 amino acids. Germline trimming cut 5 bases from V and 10 bases from J; bases unmatched to any gene: 10. The CDR3 coding sequence is TGTGCCAGTAGTGCGGACAGGACCTTGGTAGCTTTCTTT. The encoded protein is CASSADRTLVAFF.

The chain has TRBV7-2 and TRBJ2-1; TRBD2 matches at 10 bases. The ends lost 1 base at V and 7 bases at J; junction bases unmatched: 4. CDR3 length: 15 residues. CDR1 is SGHTA, CDR2 FQGNSA, per germline. The CDR3 DNA sequence: TGTGCCAGCAGCTTAGAAGCGGGGGGGTTGAATGAGCAGTTCTTC. Translating it yields CASSLEAGGLNEQFF.

The chain is built from TRBV10-1 and TRBJ2-1, with D uncertain. CDR1 is WNHNN, CDR2 SYGVQD, per germline (reference sequence). This CDR3 has 11 amino acids. The V and J ends lost 8 bases and 8 bases respectively, with 10 bases between them. The CDR3 nucleotides are TGCGCCAGCGGTCAAAAGGATGAGCAGTTCTTC. Amino acids: CASGQKDEQFF.

The chain couples TRBV7-6 to TRBJ2-1; 7 nucleotides match TRBD2. V shed 5 bases, J shed 6 bases, and the junction held 16 bases outside the gene matches. The CDR3 loop spans 17 amino acids. Germline V gives CDR1 SGHVS, CDR2 FNYEAQ. CDR3 sequence (DNA): TGTGCCAGCAGCCGCCAGGCCACCCGCGGGAGTTCCAATGAGCAGTTCTTC. Residues: CASSRQATRGSSNEQFF. Based on the CDR3 plus reference TRBV7-6 and TRBJ2-1, the full variable domain is GAGVSQSPRYKVTKRGQDVALRCDPISGHVSLYWYRQALGQGPEFLTYFNYEAQQDKSGLPNDRFSAERPEGSISTLTIQRTEQRDSAMYRCASSRQATRGSSNEQFFGPGTRLTVL.

The chain combines TRBV6-5 with TRBJ2-7; 7 bases are a match to TRBD2. V gave up 0 bases and J gave up 7 bases; unmatched junction bases: 9. Germline V gives CDR1 MNHEY, CDR2 SVGAGI. CDR3 length: 15 amino acids. In DNA, the CDR3 is TGTGCCAGCAGTTACTCGACTAGCATTCCCAGGGAGCAGTACTTC. It codes for CASSYSTSIPREQYF.

This clone was observed a few times. V usage is TRBV18 and J usage is TRBJ1-1; D unresolved. V was trimmed by 3 bases and J by 3 bases, leaving 8 bases between them. The CDR3 length is 13 residues. The germline V gene encodes CDR1 KGHSH and CDR2 LQKENI. The CDR3 loop is CASSPGSDTEAFF. In DNA form, the CDR3 reads TGTGCCAGCTCACCTGGGAGCGACACTGAAGCTTTCTTT.

The gene calls are TRBV7-2 and TRBJ2-5, with 8 bases lining up with TRBD2. CDR3 size: 15 residues. V lost 7 bases to trimming and J lost 5 bases; unmatched junction nucleotides: 12. Germline V gene sequence: CDR1 SGHTA, CDR2 FQGNSA. The chain's CDR3 is CASTPGGAGAETQYF. CDR3 DNA sequence: TGTGCCAGCACACCGGGAGGGGCGGGGGCGGAGACCCAGTACTTC. Supplemented by reference TRBV7-2 and TRBJ2-5, the full variable domain reads GAGVSQSPSNKVTEKGKDVELRCDPISGHTALYWYRQSLGQGLEFLIYFQGNSAPDKSGLPSDRFSAERTGGSVSTLTIQRTQQEDSAVYLCASTPGGAGAETQYFGPGTRLLVL.

The J gene is TRBJ2-1, the V gene TRBV7-8; a possible D gene is TRBD2 (5 bases). The CDR3 totals 17 residues. Germline V gene sequence: CDR1 SGHVS, CDR2 FQNEAQ. The germline V and J ends were trimmed by 5 bases and 12 bases, with 29 bases remaining between them. CDR3 DNA: TGTGCCAGCAGCCCTACACCCACTAGTTTATCATCCCACGGGCAGTTCTTC. This encodes CASSPTPTSLSSHGQFF.

This chain joins TRBV6-1 and TRBJ1-5, with a tentative D call TRBD1 (6 bases). Trimming took off 7 bases at V and 4 bases at J, with 14 bases between the two ends. This CDR3 comprises 14 residues. The germline gives CDR1 MNHNS, CDR2 SASEGT. DNA of the CDR3: TGTGCCAGCAATTTACAGGGTACGAATCAGCCCCAGCATTTT. It yields the protein CASNLQGTNQPQHF.

The chain employs TRBV6-1 and TRBJ1-3, with D possibly being TRBD1 (5 bases). Trimming removed 7 bases from V and 3 bases from J, with 16 bases in between. Germline assignment: CDR1 MNHNS and CDR2 SASEGT. The CDR3 length is 15 residues. Written as DNA, the CDR3 is TGTGCCAGCACGCGGGGCGTGAATGGTGGAAACACCATATATTTT. Amino acids: CASTRGVNGGNTIYF.

This clone was seen a single time. The chain recombines TRBV19 with TRBJ1-2, with a weak D call TRBD1 (5 bases). The CDR3 has 14 residues. With 1 base removed from V and 8 bases from J, the gap between germline ends came to 14 bases. Per germline, CDR1 LNHDA and CDR2 SQIVND (reference sequence). The CDR3 DNA is TGTGCCAGTAGTATAGGGCGGGGACCAGGAGGCTACACCTTC. Translation: CASSIGRGPGGYTF.